The clone carrying this T cell receptor (beta chain) was counted between two and nine times. What it binds is not known. TCRdb fed the reads into MiXCR, producing one record per CDR3 protein. The sample carries 500,000 to 600,000 distinct CDR3 sequences, approximately 16% recorded once. The data are from a study of T cell repertoires in cytomegalovirus infection. As for the study in general: Through public TCR beta signatures, both CMV infection and matching HLA type were indicated. Overall study results and limits: It was HLA-C-restricted CMV-specific TCR beta clonotypes that dominated the response ex vivo. Cumulative public TCR beta family frequency identified CMV carriers with the relevant HLA.

With 2 bases removed from V and 2 bases from J, the gap between germline ends came to 6 bases. Per germline, CDR1 SEHNR and CDR2 FQNEAQ (reference sequence). The CDR3 loop spans 13 amino acids. This receptor was identified in a human donor in good health (CMV status not recorded). Some clones in this sample may be carry-over from other donors' samples. The chain joins TRBV7-9 to TRBJ1-2; possible D gene TRBD1, 5 bases. The sequencing input was CD8+ T cells from PBMCs. CDR3 protein: CASSLPGNYGYTF. DNA for the CDR3: TGTGCCAGCAGCTTACCAGGGAACTATGGCTACACCTTC.